This T cell receptor beta chain was documented in a study of control samples from healthy donors and cancer patients. The method was immunoSEQ multiplex PCR; TCRdb's version includes in-frame clones alone and lacks a portion of them. The sample shows some 94,000 clones, 85% to 90% of them seen only once. Input material: blood. This receptor was taken from a woman aged 45-59 years in good health.

DNA of the CDR3: TGTGCCAGCTCTTTAGCCTCTGGGGCCAACGTCCTGACTTTC. Residues: CASSLASGANVLTF. The J gene is TRBJ2-6, the V gene TRBV6-6; no firm D call. CDR1 and CDR2 (germline): MNHNY, SVGAGI (reference sequence). The V end lost 8 bases, the J end lost 0 bases, and 8 bases lay between the germline ends. The CDR3 spans 14 residues.